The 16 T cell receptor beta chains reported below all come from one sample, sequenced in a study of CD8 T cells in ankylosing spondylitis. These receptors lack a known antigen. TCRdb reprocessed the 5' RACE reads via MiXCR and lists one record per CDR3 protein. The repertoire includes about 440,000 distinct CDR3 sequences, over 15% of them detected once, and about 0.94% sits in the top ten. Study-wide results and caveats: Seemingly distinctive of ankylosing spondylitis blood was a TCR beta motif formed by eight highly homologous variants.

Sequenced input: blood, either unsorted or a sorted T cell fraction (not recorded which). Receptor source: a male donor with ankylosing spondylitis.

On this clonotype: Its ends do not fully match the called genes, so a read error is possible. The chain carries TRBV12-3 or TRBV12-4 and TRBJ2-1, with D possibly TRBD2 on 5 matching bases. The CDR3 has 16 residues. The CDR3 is CASRLAPGSSLNEQFF. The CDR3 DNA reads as TGTGCCAGCAGGTTAGCGCCGGGGTCCTCCCTCAATGAGCAGTTCTTC.

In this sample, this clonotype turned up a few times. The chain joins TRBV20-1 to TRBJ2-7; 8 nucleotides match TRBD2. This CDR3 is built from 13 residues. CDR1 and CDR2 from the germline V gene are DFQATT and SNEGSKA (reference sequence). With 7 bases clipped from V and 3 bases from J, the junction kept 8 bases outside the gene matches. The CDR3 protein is CSGSGAGGYEQYF. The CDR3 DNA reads TGCAGTGGTAGCGGGGCGGGTGGCTACGAGCAGTACTTC.

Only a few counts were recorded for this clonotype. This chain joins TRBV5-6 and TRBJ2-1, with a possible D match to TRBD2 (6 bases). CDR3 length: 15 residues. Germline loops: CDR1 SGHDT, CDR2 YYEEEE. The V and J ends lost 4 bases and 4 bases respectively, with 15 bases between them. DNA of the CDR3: TGTGCCAGCAGCGGAATGGAGGGCCCTTACAATGAGCAGTTCTTC. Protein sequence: CASSGMEGPYNEQFF.

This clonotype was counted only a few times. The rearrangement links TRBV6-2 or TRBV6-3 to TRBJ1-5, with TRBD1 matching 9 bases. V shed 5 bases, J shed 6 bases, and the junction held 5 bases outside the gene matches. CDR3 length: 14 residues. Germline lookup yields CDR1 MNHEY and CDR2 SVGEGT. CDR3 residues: CASSPGQGRQPQHF. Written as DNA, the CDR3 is TGTGCCAGCAGTCCGGGACAGGGTCGTCAGCCCCAGCATTTT.

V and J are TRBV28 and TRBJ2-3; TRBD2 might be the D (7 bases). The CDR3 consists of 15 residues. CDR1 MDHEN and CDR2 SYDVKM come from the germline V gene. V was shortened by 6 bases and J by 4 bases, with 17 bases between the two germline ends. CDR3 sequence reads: CASRMGGLIADTQYF. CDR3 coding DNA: TGTGCCAGCAGGATGGGGGGGCTTATCGCAGATACGCAGTATTTT.

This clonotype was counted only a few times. CDR3 bases: TGTGCCACCAGTGCGGGGGGGGGCACTGAAGCTTTCTTT. The encoded protein is CATSAGGGTEAFF. This chain uses TRBV24-1 with TRBJ1-1, with TRBD1 as a possible D gene (5 bases). Germline V lookup: CDR1 KGHDR, CDR2 SFDVKD. The V end was cut by 5 bases, the J end by 4 bases, with 10 bases between. The CDR3 has 13 residues.

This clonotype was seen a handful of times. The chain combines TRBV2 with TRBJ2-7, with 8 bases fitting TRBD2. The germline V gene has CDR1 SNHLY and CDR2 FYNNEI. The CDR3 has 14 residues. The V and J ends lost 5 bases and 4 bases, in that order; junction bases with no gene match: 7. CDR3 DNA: TGTGCCAGCAGTTCCGGGACTAGAGGGTACGAGCAGTACTTC. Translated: CASSSGTRGYEQYF.

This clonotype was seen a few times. The CDR3 nucleotides read TGTGCCAGCAGTTTCGAGGTATCGAACACTGAAGCTTTCTTT. It codes for CASSFEVSNTEAFF. The chain combines TRBV28 with TRBJ1-1; D call uncertain. The germline V and J ends were trimmed by 3 bases and 1 base, with 9 bases remaining between them. Germline values: CDR1 MDHEN, CDR2 SYDVKM. The CDR3 is 14 amino acids.

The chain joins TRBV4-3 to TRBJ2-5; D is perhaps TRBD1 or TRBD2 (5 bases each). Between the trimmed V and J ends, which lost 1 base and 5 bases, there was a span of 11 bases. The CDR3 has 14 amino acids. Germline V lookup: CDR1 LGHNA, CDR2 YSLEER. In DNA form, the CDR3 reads TGCGCCAGCAGCCAAGTTTTCGGGGCGGAGACCCAGTACTTC. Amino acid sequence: CASSQVFGAETQYF.

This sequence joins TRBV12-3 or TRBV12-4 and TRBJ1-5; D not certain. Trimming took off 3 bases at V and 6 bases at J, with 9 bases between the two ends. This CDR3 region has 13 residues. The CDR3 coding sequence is TGTGCCAGCAGTTTGGGTTCTTTTCAGCCCCAGCATTTT. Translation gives CASSLGSFQPQHF.

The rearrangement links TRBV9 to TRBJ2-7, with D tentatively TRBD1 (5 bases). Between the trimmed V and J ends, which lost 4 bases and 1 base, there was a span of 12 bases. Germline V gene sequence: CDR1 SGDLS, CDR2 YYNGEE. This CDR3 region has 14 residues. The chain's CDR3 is CASSPRQSSYEQYF. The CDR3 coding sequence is TGTGCCAGCAGCCCGAGACAGAGTTCCTACGAGCAGTACTTC.

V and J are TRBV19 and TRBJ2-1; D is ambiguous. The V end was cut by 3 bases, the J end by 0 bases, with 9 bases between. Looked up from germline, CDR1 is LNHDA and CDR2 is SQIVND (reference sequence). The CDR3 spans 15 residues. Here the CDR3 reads CASSIWRSSYNEQFF. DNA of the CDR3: TGTGCCAGTAGTATCTGGCGAAGCTCCTACAATGAGCAGTTCTTC. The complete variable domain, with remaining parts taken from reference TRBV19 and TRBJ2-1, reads DGGITQSPKYLFRKEGQNVTLSCEQNLNHDAMYWYRQDPGQGLRLIYYSQIVNDFQKGDIAEGYSVSREKKESFPLTVTSAQKNPTAFYLCASSIWRSSYNEQFFGPGTRLTVL.

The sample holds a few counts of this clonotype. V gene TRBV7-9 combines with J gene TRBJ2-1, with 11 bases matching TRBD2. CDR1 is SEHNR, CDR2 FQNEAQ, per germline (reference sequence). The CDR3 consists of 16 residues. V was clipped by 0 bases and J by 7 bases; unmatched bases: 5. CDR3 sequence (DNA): TGTGCCAGCAGCTTAGCAAAACCTAGCGGGAGGAATGAGCAGTTCTTC. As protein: CASSLAKPSGRNEQFF.

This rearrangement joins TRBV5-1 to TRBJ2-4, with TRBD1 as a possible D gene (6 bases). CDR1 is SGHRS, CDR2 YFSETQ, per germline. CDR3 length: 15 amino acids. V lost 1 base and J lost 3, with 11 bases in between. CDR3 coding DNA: TGCGCCAGCAGCTTGCAGGGACAAAGCAAAAACATTCAGTACTTC. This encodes CASSLQGQSKNIQYF.

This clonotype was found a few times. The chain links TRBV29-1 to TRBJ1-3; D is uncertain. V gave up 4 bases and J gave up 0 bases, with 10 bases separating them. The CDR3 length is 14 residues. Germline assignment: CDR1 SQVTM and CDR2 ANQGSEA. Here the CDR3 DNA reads TGCAGCGTTGGGGCCAAGAGCTCTGGAAACACCATATATTTT. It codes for CSVGAKSSGNTIYF.

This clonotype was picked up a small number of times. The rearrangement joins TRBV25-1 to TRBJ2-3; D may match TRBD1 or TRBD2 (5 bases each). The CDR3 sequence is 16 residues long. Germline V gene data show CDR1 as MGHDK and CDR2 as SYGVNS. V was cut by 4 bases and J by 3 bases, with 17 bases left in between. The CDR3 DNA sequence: TGTGCCAGCAGTGGCAGACGGGGCATTGGGACAGATACGCAGTATTTT. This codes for CASSGRRGIGTDTQYF.